The T cell receptor (beta chain) under discussion was sequenced for a study of blood T cell repertoires in COVID-19. About the study: Sources were T cells, B-cell-depleted T cells, or PBMCs; the material itself was cDNA or gDNA.

Measured with immunoSEQ multiplex PCR; TCRdb has only the in-frame clones, and not every one. The sample contains tens of thousands of clones, 85% to 90% of which appear only once. This clone was detected only once. V shed 4 bases, J shed 1 base, and the junction held 4 bases outside the gene matches. This CDR3 has 15 residues. The germline CDR1 and CDR2 sequences are SGHNT and YYREEE (reference sequence). Sequencing used peripheral blood. The sequence derives from a human donor in a cohort sampled during active COVID-19. The J gene is TRBJ2-2, the V gene TRBV5-4; TRBD2 aligns across 7 bases. The CDR3 region has the DNA TGTGCCAGCAGCCAGCTAGCGGTGAACACCGGGGAGCTGTTTTTT. Residues: CASSQLAVNTGELFF.